The 3 T cell receptor beta chains below were found in one sample sequenced in a study of T cells in Graves' hyperthyroidism and ophthalmopathy. Authors of the study amplified TCR beta CDR3 regions from RNA transcripts. RT-PCR in the first round (using the HTBI primer set) targeted the TCR CDR3. From the multiplex PCR reads, TCRdb called clonotypes with MiXCR, one entry per CDR3 protein. The table includes 300,000 or so distinct CDR3 sequences, around a sixth detected once. Sequencing input: blood. The receptor source for this set is a woman aged 45-59 years with Graves' hyperthyroidism.

The chain combines TRBV28 with TRBJ1-5, with TRBD1 matching over 7 bases. In germline, CDR1 is MDHEN, CDR2 SYDVKM. V gave up 4 bases and J gave up 7 bases; unmatched junction bases: 10. The CDR3 consists of 15 residues. The CDR3: CASSSTGASEQPQHF. In DNA form, the CDR3 reads TGTGCCAGCAGTTCTACAGGGGCCTCGGAACAGCCCCAGCATTTT.

This clonotype has only one observation. The V gene is TRBV30, the J gene TRBJ2-1; no clear D gene. The CDR3 has 12 amino acids. Looked up from germline, CDR1 is GTSNPN and CDR2 is SVGIG (reference sequence). The ends were cut back, 6 bases at V and 8 bases at J, with 14 bases in the middle. The CDR3 DNA is TGTGCCTGTACATCAAAATTCGATGAGCAGTTCTTC. Its protein product is CACTSKFDEQFF.

This clonotype was seen a few times. This chain joins TRBV11-2 and TRBJ1-1; the match to TRBD1 covers 10 bases. V shed 5 bases and J 5 bases; nucleotides not matched to a gene: 2. In germline, CDR1 is SGHAT, CDR2 FQNNGV. This CDR3 contains 13 residues. CDR3 in DNA: TGTGCCAGCAGCGAGGGACAGGGGACTGAAGCTTTCTTT. Translating gives CASSEGQGTEAFF.